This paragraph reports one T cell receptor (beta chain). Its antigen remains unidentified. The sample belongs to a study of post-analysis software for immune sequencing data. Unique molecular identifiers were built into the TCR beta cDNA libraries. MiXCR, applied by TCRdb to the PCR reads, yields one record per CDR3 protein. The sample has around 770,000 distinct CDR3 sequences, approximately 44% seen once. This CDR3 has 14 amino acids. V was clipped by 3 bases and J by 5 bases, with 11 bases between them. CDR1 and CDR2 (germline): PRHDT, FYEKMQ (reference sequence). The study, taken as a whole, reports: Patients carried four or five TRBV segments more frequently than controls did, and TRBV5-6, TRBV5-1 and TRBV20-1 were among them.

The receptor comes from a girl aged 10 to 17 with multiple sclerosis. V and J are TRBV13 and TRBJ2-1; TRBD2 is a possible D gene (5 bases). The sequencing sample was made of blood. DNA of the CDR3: TGTGCCAGCAGCTTTCGGTGGGAGAACAATGAGCAGTTCTTC. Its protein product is CASSFRWENNEQFF.